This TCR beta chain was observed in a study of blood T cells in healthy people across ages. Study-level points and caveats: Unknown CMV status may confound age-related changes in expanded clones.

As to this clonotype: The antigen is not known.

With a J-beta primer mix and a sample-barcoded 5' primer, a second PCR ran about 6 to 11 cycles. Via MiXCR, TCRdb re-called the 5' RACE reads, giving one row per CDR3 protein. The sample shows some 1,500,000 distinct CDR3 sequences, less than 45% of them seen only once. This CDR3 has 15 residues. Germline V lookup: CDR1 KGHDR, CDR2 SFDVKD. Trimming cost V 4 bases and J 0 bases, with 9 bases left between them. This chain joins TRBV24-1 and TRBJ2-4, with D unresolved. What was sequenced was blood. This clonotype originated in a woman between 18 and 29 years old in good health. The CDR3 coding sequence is TGTGCCACCAGTGAAAGGACCCTAGCCAAAAACATTCAGTACTTC. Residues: CATSERTLAKNIQYF.